This T cell receptor (beta chain) was identified during a study of shared clonotypes between healthy human individuals. General study findings and limits: Generally, naive subsets came out with larger estimated richness than memory subsets.

Splitting of CD4+ cells produced CD45RA+ naive and CD45RA-negative memory subsets. Comments on this clone: Its target is unknown.

TCRdb's table, derived via immunoSEQ multiplex PCR, lists solely in-frame clones and lacks some. The sample gives roughly 2,500,000 clones, 93% of which show up once; around 0.4% is in the top ten. V was trimmed by 2 bases and J by 2 bases, leaving 19 bases between them. Germline V gene data show CDR1 as MNHNS and CDR2 as SASEGT. The CDR3 is 18 amino acids. This chain connects TRBV6-1 to TRBJ2-1, with D hard to call. The sequence derives from a man aged 18-30 years in good health. Some clones in this sample may be carry-over from other donors' samples. Material: naive CD4+ T cells from PBMCs. Subset indicated: CD45RA+ positively selected. The CDR3 region has the DNA TGTGCCAGCAGTGAATTCCCGGCTAGTACGGGCGCCTACAATGAGCAGTTCTTC. Its translation: CASSEFPASTGAYNEQFF.